The TCR beta chain described here comes from a study of blood T cell repertoires in COVID-19. At the level of the study: Samples representing acute and convalescent COVID-19 were sourced from the United States, Italy and Spain. The analysed material was cDNA or gDNA that came from T cells, B-cell-depleted T cells, or PBMCs.

Sequenced by immunoSEQ multiplex PCR; TCRdb stores in-frame clones only, minus some. The sample comprises 110,000 to 150,000 clones, around 87% of which are singletons, and 11% rests with the top ten. Material: PBMCs or T cells enriched from blood (not recorded which). The TCR sequence derives from a man aged 55 to 70 who had recovered from COVID-19.

CDR3 residues: CATSRLAGYEQFF. In DNA form, the CDR3 reads TGTGCCACCAGCCGTCTAGCGGGGTATGAGCAGTTCTTC. The gene calls are TRBV15 and TRBJ2-1, with 9 bases aligning to TRBD2. Germline CDR1 reads LNHNV; CDR2 reads YYDKDF (reference sequence). The CDR3 totals 13 residues. V trimming: 5 bases; J trimming: 8 bases; junction bases outside the gene matches: 4.